This TCR beta chain originates from a study of blood T cell repertoires in COVID-19. Study overall: COVID-19 samples, acute and convalescent, were from the United States, Italy and Spain. The cDNA or gDNA used as material had been derived from T cells, B-cell-depleted T cells, or PBMCs.

The CDR3 totals 19 residues. Germline-derived CDR1 and CDR2 are LNHDA and SQIVND (reference sequence). Losses at the gene ends were 5 bases for V and 2 bases for J; bases not matched to a gene: 18. In the study's own analysis: Amplification with reference gene primers provided the estimates of nucleated cell counts. Sequencing used immunoSEQ multiplex PCR; TCRdb keeps in-frame clones, though not all of them. V, J and clone size reflect that table, while D and trimming were determined from the DNA. The data show over 130,000 clones, about 80% seen once. This clone was recorded once. This sequence originates from a man in his 70s with acute or convalescent COVID-19. This rearrangement joins TRBV19 to TRBJ2-1; TRBD1 agrees at 7 bases. Sequencing was done on a sample of peripheral blood. CDR3 region: CASSLSKSRTGQTYNEQFF. CDR3 coding DNA: TGTGCCAGTAGTCTCAGTAAGTCCAGGACAGGTCAGACCTACAATGAGCAGTTCTTC.